The clone carrying this TCR beta chain was observed a handful of times. Its antigen is still unknown. The data were obtained in a study of blood T cells in healthy people across ages. Points from the study as a whole: Unknown donor CMV status possibly confounded expanded clonotype changes.

The germline V gene encodes CDR1 DFQATT and CDR2 SNEGSKA (reference sequence). The CDR3 is 15 amino acids. V was pared by 0 bases and J by 2 bases, with 12 bases between. With a J-beta primer mix and a sample-barcoded 5' primer, a second PCR ran about 7 to 12 cycles. TCRdb reprocessed the 5' RACE reads via MiXCR and lists one record per CDR3 protein. This table has more than 650,000 distinct CDR3 sequences, approximately 22% appearing once. The source of this sequence is a man in his sixties or seventies in good health. The rearrangement joins TRBV20-1 to TRBJ2-3, with D perhaps TRBD1 (6 bases). Sequenced sample: blood. CDR3 nucleotides: TGCAGTGCTAGAGATCCCGGACAGTACACAGATACGCAGTATTTT. This encodes CSARDPGQYTDTQYF.